The TCR beta chain described here comes from a study of siplizumab effects on memory and regulatory T cells. General study findings and limits: Naive T cells seemed more diverse than memory cells and seemed major alloresponse contributors.

Turning to this clone: Its antigen is currently unknown.

Data came from immunoSEQ multiplex PCR; TCRdb stores just in-frame clones and leaves some out. The table shows some 100,000 clones, with less than 95% occurring only once. Trimming removed 0 bases at V and 9 bases at J, with 12 bases between. The CDR3 covers 14 residues. CDR1 is SGHDN, CDR2 FVKESK, per germline. Specimen: Tregs sorted from blood. V is TRBV14 and J is TRBJ2-4; D remains unclear. The TCR originated in a human donor in good health. CDR3 loop: CASSQDVVSGIQYF. CDR3 bases: TGTGCCAGCAGCCAAGATGTAGTGTCAGGCATTCAGTACTTC.